The subject of this entry is one T cell receptor beta chain. Antigen: not known. This record belongs to a study of T cells in Graves' hyperthyroidism and ophthalmopathy. Study overall: Upon initial diagnosis and before any treatment, peripheral blood was collected. Study outcomes and limitations: Stable hyperthyroidism was told apart from ophthalmopathy by a model built on 13 V-J features.

Amplification of TCR beta CDR3 regions used RNA as the template. HTBI primers drove first-round RT-PCR of the TCR CDR3. A single record per CDR3 protein comes from TCRdb applying MiXCR to the multiplex PCR reads. This sample has about 560,000 distinct CDR3 sequences, with approximately 16% found just once. The CDR3 has 13 residues. CDR1 and CDR2 from the germline V gene are SGHDN and FVKESK. The V and J ends lost 1 base and 9 bases respectively, with 12 bases between them. From 10 ml of fresh peripheral blood, PBMCs were isolated. The clonotype comes from a woman aged 18-29 years with Graves' hyperthyroidism. The sample was blood. V usage is TRBV14 and J usage is TRBJ1-2; weak D call: TRBD1 (6 bases). The CDR3 reads CASSQGKQGRYTF. CDR3 sequence (DNA): TGTGCCAGCAGCCAAGGGAAACAGGGACGCTACACCTTC.